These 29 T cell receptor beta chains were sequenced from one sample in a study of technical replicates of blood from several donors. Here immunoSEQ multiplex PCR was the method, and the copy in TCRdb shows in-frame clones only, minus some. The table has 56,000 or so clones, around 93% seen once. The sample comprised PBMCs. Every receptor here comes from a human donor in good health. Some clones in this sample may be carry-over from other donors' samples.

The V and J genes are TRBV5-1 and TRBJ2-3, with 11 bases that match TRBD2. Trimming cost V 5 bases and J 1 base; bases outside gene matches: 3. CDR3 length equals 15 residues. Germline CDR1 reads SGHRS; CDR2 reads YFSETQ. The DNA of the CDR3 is TGCGCCAGCAGTACACTAGCGGGGGGCACAGATACGCAGTATTTT. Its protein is CASSTLAGGTDTQYF.

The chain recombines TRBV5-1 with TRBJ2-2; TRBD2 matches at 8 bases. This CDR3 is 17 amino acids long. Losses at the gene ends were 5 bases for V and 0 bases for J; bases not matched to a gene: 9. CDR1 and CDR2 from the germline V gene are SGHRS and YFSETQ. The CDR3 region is CASSRIAGPPNTGELFF. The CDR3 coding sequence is TGCGCCAGCAGTCGAATAGCGGGGCCCCCGAACACCGGGGAGCTGTTTTTT.

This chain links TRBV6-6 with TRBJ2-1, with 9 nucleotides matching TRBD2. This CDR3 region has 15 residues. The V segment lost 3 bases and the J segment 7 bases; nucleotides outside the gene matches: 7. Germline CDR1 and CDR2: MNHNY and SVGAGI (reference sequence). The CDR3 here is CASSYNGLAGNEQFF. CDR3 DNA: TGTGCCAGCAGTTATAATGGGCTAGCGGGGAATGAGCAGTTCTTC.

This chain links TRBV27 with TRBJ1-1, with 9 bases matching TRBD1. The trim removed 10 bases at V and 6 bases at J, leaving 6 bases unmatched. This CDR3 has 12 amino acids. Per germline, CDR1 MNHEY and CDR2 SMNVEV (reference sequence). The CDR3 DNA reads TGTGCCATCGGGACAGGGATCCCTGAAGCTTTCTTT. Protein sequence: CAIGTGIPEAFF.

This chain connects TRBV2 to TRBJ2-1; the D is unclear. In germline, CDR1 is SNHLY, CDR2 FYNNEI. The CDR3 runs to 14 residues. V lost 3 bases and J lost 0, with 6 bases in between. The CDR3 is CASSEVSSYNEQFF. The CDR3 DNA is TGTGCCAGCAGTGAGGTGAGCTCCTACAATGAGCAGTTCTTC.

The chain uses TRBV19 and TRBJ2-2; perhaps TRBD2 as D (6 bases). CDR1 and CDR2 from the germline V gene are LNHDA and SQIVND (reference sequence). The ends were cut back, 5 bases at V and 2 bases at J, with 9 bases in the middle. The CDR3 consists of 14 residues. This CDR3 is CASSLGGNTGELFF. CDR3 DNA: TGTGCCAGTAGTCTGGGGGGTAACACCGGGGAGCTGTTTTTT.

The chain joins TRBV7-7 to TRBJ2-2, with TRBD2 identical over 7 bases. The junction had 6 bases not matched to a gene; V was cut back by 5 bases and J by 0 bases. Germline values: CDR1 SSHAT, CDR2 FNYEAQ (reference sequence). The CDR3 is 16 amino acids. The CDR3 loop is CASSPRSGANTGELFF. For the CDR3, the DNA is TGTGCCAGCAGCCCTAGAAGCGGGGCGAACACCGGGGAGCTGTTTTTT.

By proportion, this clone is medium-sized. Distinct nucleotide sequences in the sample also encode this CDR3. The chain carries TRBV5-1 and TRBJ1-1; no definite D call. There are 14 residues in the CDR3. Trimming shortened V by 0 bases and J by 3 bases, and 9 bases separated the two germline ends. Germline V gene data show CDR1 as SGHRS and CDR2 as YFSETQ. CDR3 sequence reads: CASSLAGGYTEAFF. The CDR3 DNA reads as TGCGCCAGCAGCTTGGCCGGCGGGTACACTGAAGCTTTCTTT.

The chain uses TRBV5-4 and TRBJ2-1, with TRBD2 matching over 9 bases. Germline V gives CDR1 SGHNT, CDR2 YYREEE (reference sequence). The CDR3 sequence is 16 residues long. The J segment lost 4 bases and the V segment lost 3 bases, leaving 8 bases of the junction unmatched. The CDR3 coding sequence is TGTGCCAGCAGCTGGGGGGGGACTAGCAGTTACAATGAGCAGTTCTTC. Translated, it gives CASSWGGTSSYNEQFF.

CDR3 bases: TGCAGCGTTGATTCCTGGGACATGGTTATGAACACTGAAGCTTTCTTT. Amino acids: CSVDSWDMVMNTEAFF. The chain links TRBV29-1 to TRBJ1-1; a possible D gene is TRBD1 (6 bases). Germline CDR1 SQVTM, CDR2 ANQGSEA. Trimming shortened V by 3 bases and J by 0 bases, and 17 bases separated the two germline ends. CDR3 length equals 16 residues.

This CDR3 is CASSQGVGGSSYNEQFF. The CDR3 nucleotides are TGCGCCAGCAGCCAAGGGGTGGGCGGGTCCTCCTACAATGAGCAGTTCTTC. The chain has TRBV4-1 and TRBJ2-1; the D gene is possibly TRBD2 (5 bases). V was pared by 1 base and J by 0 bases, with 13 bases between. Germline CDR1 reads MGHRA; CDR2 reads YSYEKL. This CDR3 region has 17 residues.

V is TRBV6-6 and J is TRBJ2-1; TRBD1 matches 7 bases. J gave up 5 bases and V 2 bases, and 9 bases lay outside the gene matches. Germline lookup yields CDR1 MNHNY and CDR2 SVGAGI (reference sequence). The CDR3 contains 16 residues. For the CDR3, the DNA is TGTGCCAGCAGTTACAGTCCAGGGGGAGCAAACAATGAGCAGTTCTTC. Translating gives CASSYSPGGANNEQFF.

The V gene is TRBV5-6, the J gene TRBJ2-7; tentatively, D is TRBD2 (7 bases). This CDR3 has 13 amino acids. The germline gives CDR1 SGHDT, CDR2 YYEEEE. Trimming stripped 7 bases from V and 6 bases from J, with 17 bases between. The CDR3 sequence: CASGQGGGREQYF. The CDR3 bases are TGTGCCAGCGGGCAGGGAGGGGGACGCGAGCAGTACTTC.

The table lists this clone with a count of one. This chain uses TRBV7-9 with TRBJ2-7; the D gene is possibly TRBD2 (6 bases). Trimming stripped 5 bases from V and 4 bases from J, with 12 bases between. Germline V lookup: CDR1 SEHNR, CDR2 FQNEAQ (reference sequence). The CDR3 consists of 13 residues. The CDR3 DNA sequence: TGTGCCAGCAGCCCCCCCGCGGGGTACGAGCAGTACTTC. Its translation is CASSPPAGYEQYF.

The CDR3: CASRLIVGHNEQYF. In DNA form, the CDR3 reads TGTGCCAGCAGGCTTATCGTGGGCCATAACGAGCAGTACTTC. This sequence joins TRBV6-5 and TRBJ2-7, with D hard to call. The CDR3 contains 14 residues. The V gene lost 6 bases and the J gene lost 5 bases, with 17 bases spanning the gap. Per the germline V gene, CDR1 is MNHEY and CDR2 is SVGAGI.

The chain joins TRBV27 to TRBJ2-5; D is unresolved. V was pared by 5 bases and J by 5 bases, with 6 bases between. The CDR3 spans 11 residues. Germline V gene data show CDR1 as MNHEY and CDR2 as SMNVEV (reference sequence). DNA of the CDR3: TGTGCCAGCAGTAACTACGAGACCCAGTACTTC. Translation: CASSNYETQYF.

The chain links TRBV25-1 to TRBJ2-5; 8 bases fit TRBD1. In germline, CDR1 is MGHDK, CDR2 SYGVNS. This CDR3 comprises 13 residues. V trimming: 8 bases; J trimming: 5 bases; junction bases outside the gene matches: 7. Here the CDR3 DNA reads TGTGCCAGCCTGGGACAGGTGAAGGAGACCCAGTACTTC. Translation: CASLGQVKETQYF.

This CDR3 is CASSQEVPGTQYF. In nucleotides, the CDR3 is TGCGCCAGCAGCCAAGAGGTTCCAGGTACGCAGTATTTT. The chain employs TRBV4-3 and TRBJ2-3; D gene uncertain. Trimming took off 0 bases at V and 8 bases at J, with 9 bases between the two ends. The CDR3 sequence is 13 residues long. Germline lookup yields CDR1 LGHNA and CDR2 YSLEER.

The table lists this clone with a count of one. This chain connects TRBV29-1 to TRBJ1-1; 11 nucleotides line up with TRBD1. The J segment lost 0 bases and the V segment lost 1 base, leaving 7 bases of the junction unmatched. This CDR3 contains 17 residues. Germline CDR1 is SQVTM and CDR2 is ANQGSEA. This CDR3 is CSVEGWGQGEVNTEAFF. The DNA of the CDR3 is TGCAGCGTTGAAGGATGGGGACAGGGGGAAGTGAACACTGAAGCTTTCTTT.

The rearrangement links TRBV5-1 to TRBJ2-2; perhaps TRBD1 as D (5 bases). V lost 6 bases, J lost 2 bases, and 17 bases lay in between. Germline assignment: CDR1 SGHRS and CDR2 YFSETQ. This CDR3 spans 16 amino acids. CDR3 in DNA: TGCGCCAGCACCCTACAGGTGATAGGAAACACCGGGGAGCTGTTTTTT. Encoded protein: CASTLQVIGNTGELFF.

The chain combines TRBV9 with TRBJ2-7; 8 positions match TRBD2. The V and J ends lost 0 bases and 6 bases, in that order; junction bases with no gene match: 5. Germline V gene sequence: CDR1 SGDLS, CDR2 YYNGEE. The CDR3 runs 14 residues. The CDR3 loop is CASSVVSGEGEQYF. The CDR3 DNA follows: TGTGCCAGCAGCGTAGTTAGCGGGGAGGGCGAGCAGTACTTC.

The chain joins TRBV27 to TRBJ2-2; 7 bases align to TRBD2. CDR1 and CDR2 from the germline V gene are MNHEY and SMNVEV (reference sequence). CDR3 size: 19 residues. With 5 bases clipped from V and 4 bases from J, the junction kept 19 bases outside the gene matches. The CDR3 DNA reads TGTGCCAGCAGTGCAAAAACCCACCGCTTAGCGGGTATCACCGGGGAGCTGTTTTTT. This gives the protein CASSAKTHRLAGITGELFF.

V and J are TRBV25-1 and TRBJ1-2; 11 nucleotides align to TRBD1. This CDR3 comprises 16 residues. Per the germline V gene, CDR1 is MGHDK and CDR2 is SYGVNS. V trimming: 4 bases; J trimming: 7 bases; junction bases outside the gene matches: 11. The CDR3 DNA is TGTGCCAGCAGTGGGCATAGTGGACAGGGGGCGTCTGGCTACACCTTC. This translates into CASSGHSGQGASGYTF.

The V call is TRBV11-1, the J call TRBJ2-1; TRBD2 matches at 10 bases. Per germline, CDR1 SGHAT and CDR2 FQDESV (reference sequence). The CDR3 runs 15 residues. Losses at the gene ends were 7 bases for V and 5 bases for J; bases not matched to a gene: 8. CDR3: CASNNPGLANNEQFF. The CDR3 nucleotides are TGTGCCAGCAACAATCCGGGACTAGCGAACAATGAGCAGTTCTTC.

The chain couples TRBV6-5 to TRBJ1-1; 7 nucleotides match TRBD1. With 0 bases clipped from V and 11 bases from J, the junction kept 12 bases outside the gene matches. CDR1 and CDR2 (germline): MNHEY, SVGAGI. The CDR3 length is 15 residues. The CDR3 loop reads CASSYSSDRAWGAFF. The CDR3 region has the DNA TGTGCCAGCAGTTACTCCTCCGACAGGGCCTGGGGTGCTTTCTTT.

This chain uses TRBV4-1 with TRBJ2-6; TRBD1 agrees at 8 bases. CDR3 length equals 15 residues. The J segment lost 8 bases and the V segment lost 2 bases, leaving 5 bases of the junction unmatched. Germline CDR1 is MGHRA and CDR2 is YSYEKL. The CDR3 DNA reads TGCGCCAGCAGCCAAAGGACAGGGCCTCCCAACGTCCTGACTTTC. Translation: CASSQRTGPPNVLTF.

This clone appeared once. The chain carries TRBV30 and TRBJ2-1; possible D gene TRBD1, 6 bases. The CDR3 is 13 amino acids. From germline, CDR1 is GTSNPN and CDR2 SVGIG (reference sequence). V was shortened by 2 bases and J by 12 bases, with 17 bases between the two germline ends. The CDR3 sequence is CAWSTGTPLGQFF. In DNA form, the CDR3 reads TGTGCCTGGAGTACCGGGACACCGCTTGGGCAGTTCTTC.

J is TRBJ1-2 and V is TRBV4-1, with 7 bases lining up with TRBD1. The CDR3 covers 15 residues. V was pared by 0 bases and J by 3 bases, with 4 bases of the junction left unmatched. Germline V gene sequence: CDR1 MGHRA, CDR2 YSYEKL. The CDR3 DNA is TGCGCCAGCAGCCAAGATGTCGGGACAGACTATGGCTACACCTTC. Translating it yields CASSQDVGTDYGYTF.

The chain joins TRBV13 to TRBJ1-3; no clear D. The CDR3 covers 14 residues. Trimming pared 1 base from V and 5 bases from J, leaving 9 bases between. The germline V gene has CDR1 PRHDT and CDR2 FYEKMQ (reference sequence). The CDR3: CASSLEPGRNTIYF. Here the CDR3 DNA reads TGTGCCAGCAGCTTAGAGCCAGGCCGAAACACCATATATTTT.